This entry features one T cell receptor beta chain sequence. This clone was counted a few times. The antigen this receptor binds is unknown. One base away there is no much larger clone; base qualities are not given. This sample was taken from a study of T cell changes during pregnancy in multiple sclerosis (dated by TCRdb to about 2019). Context from the whole study: In women with multiple sclerosis, the researchers looked at how the T cell repertoire shifted as pregnancy progressed.

Library creation used the immunoSEQ multiplex PCR assay. In TCRdb, the immuneACCESS table is reduced to in-frame sequences with V and J assigned. These tables do not hold every clone; where another copy was compared, an unresolved V gene accounts for under half, and the others remain unexplained. The sample table records 90,000 to 150,000 clones; 85% to 95% of these occur just once. Together, the top ten hold less than 7.5% of the sample. The CDR3 goes from the cysteine to the phenylalanine over 13 residues. Kept here is only the CDR3 DNA, which spans 39 bases and is read in frame from base 1. Clipping removes 0 bases from V and 8 bases from J, with 2 as the unmatched junction base count. The CDR1 and CDR2 encoded by the germline V gene (reference sequence) are SGHNT and YYREEE.

This TCR came from a female donor with multiple sclerosis, enrolled in a pregnancy study. This specimen consisted of peripheral blood, obtained before pregnancy. The chain was built from TRBV5-4 and TRBJ1-1; TRBD1 fits 9 bases in the junction. At the DNA level, the sequence is TGTGCCAGCAGCTTGGAGGGACAGGGAGAAGCTTTCTTT. Translated, it reads CASSLEGQGEAFF.